Listed here are 28 T cell receptor beta chains from one sample, sequenced in a study of cytomegalovirus exposure and HLA in healthy donors. Primers for the PCR totalled 60 Vbeta and 13 Jbeta. Some clones are missing from TCRdb's copy, which holds only in-frame ones; the method was immunoSEQ multiplex PCR. The sample has about 120,000 clones, roughly 9% seen once. Sequencing input: PBMCs. The origin of the receptors is a woman between 40 and 50 years old in good health and CMV-seropositive.

This clone was observed a few times. The chain joins TRBV5-1 to TRBJ1-2, with 7 bases that match TRBD1. Germline CDR1 and CDR2: SGHRS and YFSETQ. The CDR3 is 15 amino acids. Trimming removed 0 bases from V and 8 bases from J; junction bases left unmatched: 10. As DNA, the CDR3 is TGCGCCAGCAGCTTGGGACAGGGTAGAAGAGGGGGCTACACCTTC. Encoded protein: CASSLGQGRRGGYTF. Full variable domain (rest looked up from reference TRBV5-1 and TRBJ1-2): KAGVTQTPRYLIKTRGQQVTLSCSPISGHRSVSWYQQTPGQGLQFLFEYFSETQRNKGNFPGRFSGRQFSNSRSEMNVSTLELGDSALYLCASSLGQGRRGGYTFGSGTRLTVV.

The rearrangement joins TRBV7-9 to TRBJ2-7; TRBD1 aligns across 8 bases. With V trimmed by 2 bases and J by 2 bases, 5 bases remained unmatched. The germline CDR1 and CDR2 sequences are SEHNR and FQNEAQ (reference sequence). This CDR3 contains 15 residues. The DNA for the CDR3 is TGTGCCAGCAGCTTATCCGGACAGGGAGCCTACGAGCAGTACTTC. Residues: CASSLSGQGAYEQYF.

The J gene is TRBJ2-3, the V gene TRBV21-1; the table gives TRBD1 as D, unverified against the DNA. TRBV21-1 is an annotated pseudogene. The CDR3 runs 18 residues. CDR3 DNA: TGTGCCAGCAGCAAAGAGAGTTTGGACAGGGGTAAGGGAGATACGCAGTATTTT. The encoded protein is CASSKESLDRGKGDTQYF.

This clone was counted between two and nine times. The V and J genes are TRBV4-1 and TRBJ2-7; 8 bases align to TRBD2. This CDR3 is built from 16 residues. Germline values: CDR1 MGHRA, CDR2 YSYEKL. J lost 7 bases, V lost 0 bases, and 11 bases had no gene match. The CDR3 reads CASSQDGPRGAREQYF. The CDR3 bases are TGCGCCAGCAGCCAAGACGGTCCGCGGGGGGCTCGTGAGCAGTACTTC.

This clone turned up a few times. An end of the junction differs from the germline gene, which may be a read error. The J gene is TRBJ2-7, the V gene TRBV18; 10 nucleotides match TRBD1. Germline CDR1 reads KGHSH; CDR2 reads LQKENI. This CDR3 comprises 13 residues. The CDR3 here is CASSWDRGDYQNF. In DNA form, the CDR3 reads TGTGCCAGCTCTTGGGACAGGGGAGATTACCAGAACTTC.

This chain uses TRBV6-5 with TRBJ1-3, with D possibly matching TRBD1 (6 bases). Trimming pared 6 bases from V and 2 bases from J, leaving 11 bases between. The CDR3 runs 14 residues. The germline V gene encodes CDR1 MNHEY and CDR2 SVGAGI. Here the CDR3 reads CASRQGRAGNTIYF. The CDR3, as DNA: TGTGCCAGCAGACAGGGAAGGGCTGGAAACACCATATATTTT.

The chain links TRBV11-1 to TRBJ2-7; 12 bases align to TRBD2. Losses at the gene ends were 3 bases for V and 3 bases for J; bases not matched to a gene: 3. Germline lookup yields CDR1 SGHAT and CDR2 FQDESV (reference sequence). The CDR3 is 15 residues long. The CDR3 DNA reads TGTGCCAGCAGCTTGACTAGCGGGGGAAACTACGAGCAGTACTTC. Its protein product is CASSLTSGGNYEQYF.

This clone was counted a few times. This sequence joins TRBV19 and TRBJ2-2; TRBD1 agrees at 10 bases. The ends lost 6 bases at V and 1 base at J; junction bases unmatched: 2. Germline V gene lookup returns CDR1 LNHDA and CDR2 SQIVND (reference sequence). The CDR3 runs to 15 residues. For the CDR3, the DNA is TGTGCCAGTAGGAGGGACAGGGGGAACACCGGGGAGCTGTTTTTT. Protein: CASRRDRGNTGELFF.

This clone was seen only a few times. V usage is TRBV13 and J usage is TRBJ2-7, with TRBD1 identical over 9 bases. J lost 4 bases, V lost 1 base, and 11 bases had no gene match. The CDR3 extends over 17 amino acids. The germline CDR1 and CDR2 sequences are PRHDT and FYEKMQ (reference sequence). CDR3: CASSLVSRGQGGYEQYF. CDR3 nucleotide sequence: TGTGCCAGCAGCTTAGTATCGAGGGGACAGGGTGGATACGAGCAGTACTTC.

This clone was counted only a few times. This rearrangement joins TRBV7-2 to TRBJ2-3; D unclear. The CDR3 is 14 amino acids. The V gene lost 1 base and the J gene lost 0 bases, with 5 bases spanning the gap. Germline CDR1 SGHTA, CDR2 FQGNSA. The chain's CDR3 is CASSLGHSTDTQYF. CDR3 coding DNA: TGTGCCAGCAGCTTAGGACATAGCACAGATACGCAGTATTTT.

This clone was observed a few times. V usage is TRBV28 and J usage is TRBJ1-2; 8 nucleotides match TRBD1. Unmatched junction bases numbered 3, after V lost 2 bases and J lost 7 bases. The CDR3 covers 13 residues. Germline V gene lookup returns CDR1 MDHEN and CDR2 SYDVKM. DNA for the CDR3: TGTGCCAGCAGTTTACAGGGGGCAGGTGGCTACACCTTC. It specifies CASSLQGAGGYTF.

This chain links TRBV7-9 with TRBJ1-1; the D is unclear. The germline V gene encodes CDR1 SEHNR and CDR2 FQNEAQ (reference sequence). The CDR3 consists of 13 residues. V lost 2 bases and J lost 1, with 5 bases in between. The CDR3 DNA reads as TGTGCCAGCAGCTTAACACCGAACACTGAAGCTTTCTTT. This translates into CASSLTPNTEAFF.

This clone was detected a few times. The chain combines TRBV6-1 with TRBJ1-6, with D maybe TRBD1 (6 bases). Trimming took 2 bases from V and 6 from J, leaving 20 bases between them. The CDR3 totals 18 residues. Germline V gene data show CDR1 as MNHNS and CDR2 as SASEGT. Here the CDR3 reads CASSELGHAGTFNSPLHF. Here the CDR3 DNA reads TGTGCCAGCAGTGAATTGGGACACGCCGGGACCTTTAATTCACCCCTCCACTTT.

This clone has a handful of counts. The chain joins TRBV6-1 to TRBJ1-1; a weak D match, TRBD1 (6 bases). Germline-derived CDR1 and CDR2 are MNHNS and SASEGT. V was trimmed by 7 bases and J by 3 bases, leaving 12 bases between them. The CDR3 has 13 residues. The CDR3: CASNPRGDTEAFF. DNA of the CDR3: TGTGCCAGCAACCCCAGGGGAGACACTGAAGCTTTCTTT.

This chain joins TRBV19 and TRBJ1-4; D not resolved. The CDR3 sequence is 18 residues long. With 1 base removed from V and 4 bases from J, the gap between germline ends came to 19 bases. Germline loops: CDR1 LNHDA, CDR2 SQIVND (reference sequence). CDR3 amino acids: CASSIGTRARDYNEKLFF. The DNA of the CDR3 is TGTGCCAGTAGTATAGGCACGAGGGCGCGGGATTATAATGAAAAACTGTTTTTT.

This clone was seen a few times. V gene TRBV6-1 combines with J gene TRBJ2-3; 10 nucleotides line up with TRBD2. This CDR3 is 15 amino acids long. J lost 5 bases, V lost 3 bases, and 5 bases had no gene match. Germline CDR1 MNHNS, CDR2 SASEGT. This chain's CDR3 is CASSEVAGGKDTQYF. The CDR3 DNA is TGTGCCAGCAGTGAGGTAGCGGGGGGCAAAGATACGCAGTATTTT.

This clone appeared a few times. This rearrangement joins TRBV19 to TRBJ1-2, with D maybe TRBD1 (5 bases). The length of the CDR3 is 12 residues. V lost 6 bases and J 8 bases, leaving 13 bases between the germline ends. CDR1 is LNHDA, CDR2 SQIVND, per germline (reference sequence). CDR3 bases: TGTGCCAGTAGGAGAAGGGGTATAGGCTACACCTTC. Its translation: CASRRRGIGYTF.

The chain carries TRBV6-5 and TRBJ1-6; a weak D match, TRBD1 (6 bases). The CDR3 consists of 12 residues. Germline V gene lookup returns CDR1 MNHEY and CDR2 SVGAGI. V lost 7 bases, J lost 8 bases, and 9 bases lay in between. CDR3 loop: CASTSGDSPLHF. CDR3 nucleotide sequence: TGTGCCAGCACTTCAGGGGATTCACCCCTCCACTTT.

This clone was detected a few times. This chain uses TRBV18 with TRBJ2-5, with unresolved D. The CDR3 extends over 13 amino acids. From germline, CDR1 is KGHSH and CDR2 LQKENI. V was trimmed by 6 bases and J by 4 bases, leaving 12 bases between them. The CDR3 bases are TGTGCCAGCTCCTCAGGCCTGGGAGAGACCCAGTACTTC. Translating gives CASSSGLGETQYF.

The rearrangement joins TRBV19 to TRBJ1-4; no clear D. Germline values: CDR1 LNHDA, CDR2 SQIVND (reference sequence). The V end lost 6 bases, the J end lost 0 bases, and 11 bases lay between the germline ends. The CDR3 spans 15 residues. The CDR3 DNA reads as TGTGCCAGTAGGTCCGGGGAAGCAACTAATGAAAAACTGTTTTTT. Its translation: CASRSGEATNEKLFF.

Concerning this clone: This same CDR3 is encoded by further DNA sequences in the sample. The chain employs TRBV5-1 and TRBJ1-1; D might be TRBD1 (6 bases). Trimming cost V 0 bases and J 0 bases, with 6 bases left between them. The germline V gene has CDR1 SGHRS and CDR2 YFSETQ. The CDR3 has 14 residues. The chain's CDR3 is CASSLGQVNTEAFF. The DNA of the CDR3 is TGCGCCAGCAGCTTGGGACAGGTGAACACTGAAGCTTTCTTT.

This chain uses TRBV6-5 with TRBJ1-4; the D is unclear. Trimming stripped 3 bases from V and 5 bases from J, with 10 bases between. This CDR3 is 14 amino acids long. Germline CDR1 is MNHEY and CDR2 is SVGAGI. The DNA for the CDR3 is TGTGCCAGCAGTTATGTGGGAGGAAATGAAAAACTGTTTTTT. The encoded protein is CASSYVGGNEKLFF.

This clone has just a few counts. The chain joins TRBV4-1 to TRBJ2-5; weak D call: TRBD1 (6 bases). TRBJ2-7 explains the end of the DNA better; the J call may be wrong. This CDR3 spans 15 amino acids. The germline V gene has CDR1 MGHRA and CDR2 YSYEKL. In nucleotides, the CDR3 is TGCGCCAGCAGCCAAGGAAGGGACAACTCCTACGAGCAGTACTTC. Its protein product is CASSQGRDNSYEQYF.

The CDR3 region is CASSGDRGTDTQYF. In DNA form, the CDR3 reads TGTGCCAGCAGCGGGGACAGGGGAACAGATACGCAGTATTTT. J is TRBJ2-3 and V is TRBV11-2; TRBD1 agrees at 10 bases. CDR1 is SGHAT, CDR2 FQNNGV, per germline. The trim removed 5 bases at V and 3 bases at J, leaving 2 bases unmatched. This CDR3 has 14 residues.

This clone occurred a few times. The chain is built from TRBV19 and TRBJ1-5; no clear D. This CDR3 is 15 amino acids long. Germline CDR1 LNHDA, CDR2 SQIVND (reference sequence). V dropped 3 bases and J dropped 0 bases, with 9 bases sitting between them. The CDR3 loop reads CASSMREYSNQPQHF. CDR3 nucleotides: TGTGCCAGTAGTATGAGGGAATATAGCAATCAGCCCCAGCATTTT.

This clone has just a few counts. The V call is TRBV7-3, the J call TRBJ1-2; D is undetermined. The germline CDR1 and CDR2 sequences are SGHTA and FQGTGA. The V gene lost 5 bases and the J gene lost 8 bases, with 21 bases spanning the gap. This CDR3 spans 15 amino acids. CDR3 residues: CASSGSPDGSGGYTF. CDR3 nucleotides: TGTGCCAGCAGCGGAAGTCCGGATGGTAGCGGGGGCTACACCTTC.

Many counts were recorded for this clone. This rearrangement joins TRBV2 to TRBJ1-5; D uncertain. Germline lookup yields CDR1 SNHLY and CDR2 FYNNEI. CDR3 length: 14 amino acids. Trimming took off 3 bases at V and 3 bases at J, with 9 bases between the two ends. The CDR3 reads CASSDSDTNQPQHF. The CDR3 nucleotides are TGTGCCAGCAGTGATAGTGACACCAATCAGCCCCAGCATTTT.

This clone was recorded a few times. This chain joins TRBV5-6 and TRBJ1-1; D might be TRBD1 (6 bases). Trimming removed 2 bases at V and 4 bases at J, with 12 bases between. Per the germline V gene, CDR1 is SGHDT and CDR2 is YYEEEE. The CDR3 is 14 amino acids. DNA for the CDR3: TGTGCCAGCAGCTTAGCACAGGGACCCACTGAAGCTTTCTTT. Its translation: CASSLAQGPTEAFF.